The clone carrying this T cell receptor beta chain appeared once. This entry comes from a study of blood T cell repertoires in COVID-19. Study-level background: There were acute and convalescent COVID-19 samples, and they came from the United States, Italy and Spain. Sources were T cells, B-cell-depleted T cells, or PBMCs; the material itself was cDNA or gDNA.

In the original analysis: Researchers report that nucleated cell counts were estimated from reference gene primer amplification. Here immunoSEQ multiplex PCR was the method, and the copy in TCRdb shows in-frame clones only, minus some. The V and J calls and the clone size are those of that table, but D and trimming were determined from the DNA. Of about 84,000 clones in the sample, nearly 95% were seen once. CDR3 size: 13 residues. The germline gives CDR1 SGHDT, CDR2 YYEEEE. The V gene lost 1 base and the J gene lost 1 base, with 5 bases spanning the gap. The TCR originated in a human donor with active COVID-19. The donor label of this sample is uncertain. The chain joins TRBV5-6 to TRBJ1-1, with D unclear. The sample comprised peripheral blood. The CDR3 reads CASSLTANTEAFF. In DNA form, the CDR3 reads TGTGCCAGCAGCTTGACAGCGAACACTGAAGCTTTCTTT.